These T cell receptor beta chains were read from a single sample in a study of T cells in Graves' hyperthyroidism and ophthalmopathy. TCRdb reanalysed the multiplex PCR reads using MiXCR and keeps one entry per CDR3 protein. This table has fewer than 650,000 distinct CDR3 sequences, approximately 14% appearing once. Input material: blood. Every receptor here comes from a woman aged 35 to 49 with Graves' hyperthyroidism. The CDR3 runs from the conserved cysteine through the conserved F or W. D genes are given only for firm matches. Expanded clones get a size class; other rows say once, few or many, or leave the size out.

DNA,CDR3,size,J,V,D
TGCAGTGCTAGTGGTACTGAAACAGATACGCAGTATTTT,CSASGTETDTQYF,many,TRBJ2-3,TRBV20-1,-
TGTGCCAGCAGTCCCATAGTGGGAATCTCCTACGAGCAGTACTTC,CASSPIVGISYEQYF,few,TRBJ2-7,TRBV12-3/TRBV12-4,-
TGTGCCATCAGTGGGGGATTGAGGGGGGATACGCAGTATTTT,CAISGGLRGDTQYF,many,TRBJ2-3,TRBV10-3,-
TGCGCCAGCAGCGAGGCTATTATCAATGAGCAGTTCTTC,CASSEAIINEQFF,few,TRBJ2-1,TRBV5-1,-
TGCAGTGCTAGGGGACAGGGGGCAAACCTTGGAAACACCATATATTTT,CSARGQGANLGNTIYF,-,TRBJ1-3,TRBV20-1,TRBD1
TGTGCCAGTTCGATGAAGGGGGGAGGAGGGGAAAAACTGTTTTTT,CASSMKGGGGEKLFF,many,TRBJ1-4,TRBV12-3/TRBV12-4,-
TGTGCCAGCAGCCAAATCAGAGGACAAAGTGAGCAGTTCTTC,CASSQIRGQSEQFF,many,TRBJ2-1,TRBV7-9,-
TGTGCCACCAGCAGAGTTGGGGGAGGGCCTTTTCTCAATGAGCAGTTCTTC,CATSRVGGGPFLNEQFF,many,TRBJ2-1,TRBV15,TRBD2
TGTGCCAGCAGCTCGGGCCGGGACAATGAGCAGTTCTTC,CASSSGRDNEQFF,many,TRBJ2-1,TRBV7-2,-
TGTGCCAGCAGGCAGGGCGGCAGGAATGAGCAGTACTTC,CASRQGGRNEQYF,-,TRBJ2-7,TRBV6-1,-
TGCGCCAGCACCTCTCCGAGCGGGAACACCGGGGAGCTGTTTTTT,CASTSPSGNTGELFF,many,TRBJ2-2,TRBV5-1,-